Shown below are 25 T cell receptor beta chains from a single sample sequenced in a study of CD8 T cells in ankylosing spondylitis. TCRdb reanalysed the 5' RACE reads using MiXCR and keeps one entry per CDR3 protein. The sample consists of about 150,000 distinct CDR3 sequences, 6% to 8% of them appearing once. Sequenced: blood, either unsorted or a sorted T cell fraction (not recorded which). These receptor sequences come from a female donor with ankylosing spondylitis or in good health (not recorded which).

This clonotype was found many times. It may be a read error: a sequence one base away is much more abundant. CDR3 in DNA: TGTGCCAGCAGTTTCGGGTACGAGCAGTACTTC. Translating it yields CASSFGYEQYF. The V gene is TRBV28, the J gene TRBJ2-7; D not resolved. Trimming left V 3 bases short and J 4 bases short, with 4 bases between. The CDR3 runs 11 residues. Germline V lookup: CDR1 MDHEN, CDR2 SYDVKM.

At least ten counts were recorded for this clonotype. The chain has TRBV20-1 and TRBJ1-1, with 9 bases that match TRBD1. The CDR3 is 15 amino acids. Germline V gene lookup returns CDR1 DFQATT and CDR2 SNEGSKA (reference sequence). The J segment lost 0 bases and the V segment lost 1 base, leaving 3 bases of the junction unmatched. The CDR3 coding sequence is TGCAGTGCTAGAGGTACAGGGGGCATGAACACTGAAGCTTTCTTT. Protein: CSARGTGGMNTEAFF.

In this sample, this clonotype turned up many times. The chain joins TRBV5-1 to TRBJ1-2; a possible D gene is TRBD1 (6 bases). V was pared by 4 bases and J by 5 bases, with 27 bases between. In germline, CDR1 is SGHRS, CDR2 YFSETQ. The CDR3 extends over 18 amino acids. The CDR3 DNA is TGCGCCAGCAGCCCTCCAGGCGGACGGGGGGGGGCACGGTATGGCTACACCTTC. This encodes CASSPPGGRGGARYGYTF.

This clonotype was observed many times. The genes are TRBV7-2 and TRBJ1-2; 7 bases line up with TRBD1. The CDR3 extends over 15 amino acids. Germline V gives CDR1 SGHTA, CDR2 FQGNSA. Unmatched junction bases numbered 9, after V lost 3 bases and J lost 5 bases. This CDR3 reads CASSFGDREVYGYTF. Written as DNA, the CDR3 is TGTGCCAGCAGCTTTGGAGACAGGGAGGTGTATGGCTACACCTTC.

This clonotype was counted many times. The V call is TRBV20-1, the J call TRBJ2-5; 7 positions agree with TRBD1. Germline loops: CDR1 DFQATT, CDR2 SNEGSKA (reference sequence). The trim removed 3 bases at V and 2 bases at J, leaving 6 bases unmatched. The CDR3 sequence is 14 residues long. As DNA, the CDR3 is TGCAGTGCTAGGTTCCCGGACAGGCAAGAGACCCAGTACTTC. It yields the protein CSARFPDRQETQYF.

In this sample, this clonotype turned up many times. The rearrangement links TRBV5-1 to TRBJ2-5; D is unresolved. This CDR3 contains 13 residues. V was cut by 1 base and J by 5 bases, with 9 bases left in between. Germline CDR1 is SGHRS and CDR2 is YFSETQ. CDR3 DNA: TGCGCCAGCAGCTTGATCCCCCGCGAGACCCAGTACTTC. Translated, it gives CASSLIPRETQYF.

Ten or more counts support this clonotype. The gene calls are TRBV5-1 and TRBJ2-7; possible D gene TRBD1, 5 bases. From germline, CDR1 is SGHRS and CDR2 YFSETQ. The V gene lost 1 base and the J gene lost 0 bases, with 8 bases spanning the gap. The CDR3 is 14 amino acids. CDR3 in DNA: TGCGCCAGCAGCTTGCAGGGTTACTCCTACGAGCAGTACTTC. The encoded protein is CASSLQGYSYEQYF.

This clonotype was seen ten or more times. The genes are TRBV7-9 and TRBJ2-3; 7 bases match TRBD2. Trimming took 5 bases from V and 3 from J; bases not matched to a gene: 5. CDR1 is SEHNR, CDR2 FQNEAQ, per germline (reference sequence). The CDR3 is 14 amino acids. This CDR3 reads CASSPQAGTDTQYF. The DNA of the CDR3 is TGTGCCAGCAGCCCTCAAGCGGGAACAGATACGCAGTATTTT.

Ten or more counts support this clonotype. The chain has TRBV4-1 and TRBJ1-4, with 9 positions matching TRBD1. CDR1 and CDR2 (germline): MGHRA, YSYEKL. Unmatched junction bases numbered 7, after V lost 0 bases and J lost 5 bases. There are 17 residues in the CDR3. CDR3 residues: CASSQDKGDRANEKLFF. For the CDR3, the DNA is TGCGCCAGCAGCCAAGATAAGGGGGACAGGGCGAATGAAAAACTGTTTTTT.

This clonotype showed up many times. The V gene is TRBV27, the J gene TRBJ2-7; TRBD2 aligns across 10 bases. With 6 bases clipped from V and 3 bases from J, the junction kept 8 bases outside the gene matches. The CDR3 totals 15 residues. Germline lookup yields CDR1 MNHEY and CDR2 SMNVEV (reference sequence). CDR3: CASRLAGVGHYEQYF. The CDR3 DNA reads as TGTGCCAGCAGGCTAGCGGGGGTCGGTCACTACGAGCAGTACTTC.

This clonotype was found many times. The rearrangement joins TRBV20-1 to TRBJ2-7; D remains unclear. This CDR3 is 14 amino acids long. The germline gives CDR1 DFQATT, CDR2 SNEGSKA (reference sequence). The V end was cut by 0 bases, the J end by 3 bases, with 12 bases between. CDR3 sequence: CSARDRLGIYEQYF. In DNA, the CDR3 is TGCAGTGCTAGAGATCGGCTGGGAATCTACGAGCAGTACTTC.

Ten or more counts support this clonotype. The chain carries TRBV7-2 and TRBJ1-1; 7 bases match TRBD1. Trimming at V came to 5 bases and at J to 7 bases, leaving 7 bases not matched to a gene. The germline V gene encodes CDR1 SGHTA and CDR2 FQGNSA. The CDR3 is made up of 13 amino acids. The DNA for the CDR3 is TGTGCCAGCAGCATCGACAGGGTGAGTGAAGCTTTCTTT. Residues: CASSIDRVSEAFF.

This clonotype was picked up a small number of times. The chain recombines TRBV30 with TRBJ1-1; D is ambiguous. V lost 3 bases to trimming and J lost 0 bases, with 8 bases between them. Germline lookup yields CDR1 GTSNPN and CDR2 SVGIG (reference sequence). The CDR3 covers 13 residues. DNA for the CDR3: TGTGCCTGGAGGGGTTTGGTGAACACTGAAGCTTTCTTT. This encodes CAWRGLVNTEAFF. The full variable domain, in which reference TRBV30 and TRBJ1-1 provide the parts outside the CDR3, is SQTIHQWPATLVQPVGSPLSLECTVEGTSNPNLYWYRQAAGRGLQLLFYSVGIGQISSEVPQNLSASRPQDRQFILSSKKLLLSDSGFYLCAWRGLVNTEAFFGQGTRLTVV.

This clonotype was counted many times. Written as DNA, the CDR3 is TGCGCCAGCAGCCATCCCCCCGGGACAGCAAACTCCTACGAGCAGTACTTC. This encodes CASSHPPGTANSYEQYF. J is TRBJ2-7 and V is TRBV4-1, with TRBD1 matching over 7 bases. The V gene end was trimmed by 3 bases and the J gene end by 0 bases; junction bases not matched to a gene: 11. The CDR3 loop spans 17 amino acids. From germline, CDR1 is MGHRA and CDR2 YSYEKL.

The V gene is TRBV28, the J gene TRBJ2-3; the match to TRBD1 covers 10 bases. The V gene's germline CDR1 is MDHEN and CDR2 SYDVKM. There are 16 residues in the CDR3. The junction had 8 bases not matched to a gene; V was cut back by 6 bases and J by 2 bases. CDR3 loop: CASSQGQGKDTDTQYF. DNA of the CDR3: TGTGCCAGCAGCCAGGGACAGGGGAAAGACACAGATACGCAGTATTTT. Full variable domain (remainder filled in from reference TRBV28 and TRBJ2-3): DVKVTQSSRYLVKRTGEKVFLECVQDMDHENMFWYRQDPGLGLRLIYFSYDVKMKEKGDIPEGYSVSREKKERFSLILESASTNQTSMYLCASSQGQGKDTDTQYFGPGTRLTVL.

This clonotype was recorded at least ten times. V usage is TRBV7-2 and J usage is TRBJ1-1; D is unclear. Between the trimmed V and J ends, which lost 0 bases and 6 bases, there was a span of 17 bases. Germline V gene lookup returns CDR1 SGHTA and CDR2 FQGNSA. This CDR3 is built from 16 residues. The CDR3 here is CASSLARSSPGAEAFF. Written as DNA, the CDR3 is TGTGCCAGCAGCTTAGCCAGGAGCTCCCCCGGGGCTGAAGCTTTCTTT.

This clonotype was detected many times. A read error may account for a junction end that differs from germline. CDR3 sequence: CSASTGSGAYDEQFF. The CDR3 DNA reads TGCAGTGCCTCGACAGGGTCAGGGGCCTACGATGAGCAGTTCTTC. The rearrangement uses TRBV20-1 and TRBJ2-1, with 7 bases matching TRBD1. Germline lookup yields CDR1 DFQATT and CDR2 SNEGSKA (reference sequence). This CDR3 is built from 15 residues.

This clonotype was observed many times. This chain links TRBV29-1 with TRBJ2-2, with a weak D call TRBD2 (6 bases). This CDR3 has 14 residues. The germline V gene has CDR1 SQVTM and CDR2 ANQGSEA. Trimming left V 2 bases short and J 1 base short, with 8 bases between. The CDR3, as DNA: TGCAGCGTTGAAAGGGGAGGGAACACCGGGGAGCTGTTTTTT. It codes for CSVERGGNTGELFF.

This clonotype was counted between two and nine times. The chain employs TRBV18 and TRBJ1-3; 7 bases map to TRBD1. V lost 6 bases, J lost 6 bases, and 8 bases stayed unmatched. The V gene's germline CDR1 is KGHSH and CDR2 LQKENI. The CDR3 is made up of 14 amino acids. CDR3 region: CASSPGTATNTIYF. For the CDR3, the DNA is TGTGCCAGCTCTCCCGGGACAGCAACAAACACCATATATTTT.

There are many counts of this clonotype. The gene calls are TRBV19 and TRBJ2-1; 15 bases are shared with TRBD2. The CDR3 has 17 amino acids. The V gene end was trimmed by 6 bases and the J gene end by 4 bases; junction bases not matched to a gene: 7. The germline gives CDR1 LNHDA, CDR2 SQIVND (reference sequence). Here the CDR3 DNA reads TGTGCCAGTAGAGGTGTGGGACTAGCGGGGGGTTACAATGAGCAGTTCTTC. The encoded protein is CASRGVGLAGGYNEQFF.

This clonotype came up a few times. The chain employs TRBV7-9 and TRBJ1-2; no firm D call. The germline V gene has CDR1 SEHNR and CDR2 FQNEAQ (reference sequence). This CDR3 region has 11 residues. The germline V and J ends were trimmed by 3 bases and 6 bases, with 5 bases remaining between them. The CDR3, as DNA: TGTGCCAGCAGCTTTTCGGATGGCTACACCTTC. It specifies CASSFSDGYTF. Full variable domain (outside the CDR3, taken from reference TRBV7-9 and TRBJ1-2): DTGVSQNPRHKITKRGQNVTFRCDPISEHNRLYWYRQTLGQGPEFLTYFQNEAQLEKSRLLSDRFSAERPKGSFSTLEIQRTEQGDSAMYLCASSFSDGYTFGSGTRLTVV.

This clonotype was seen a handful of times. This chain uses TRBV18 with TRBJ2-7, with D tentatively TRBD1 (6 bases). The CDR3 loop spans 15 amino acids. Trimming took off 0 bases at V and 6 bases at J, with 15 bases between the two ends. Looked up from germline, CDR1 is KGHSH and CDR2 is LQKENI. CDR3 amino acids: CASSPPLRTESEQYF. CDR3 coding DNA: TGTGCCAGCTCACCACCGTTGAGGACAGAAAGCGAGCAGTACTTC.

This clonotype was found a few times. This chain joins TRBV7-9 and TRBJ1-2; tentatively, D is TRBD1 (5 bases). The CDR3 totals 15 residues. Germline CDR1 and CDR2: SEHNR and FQNEAQ (reference sequence). V lost 5 bases, J lost 5 bases, and 18 bases lay in between. CDR3 amino acids: CASSKGHPGRYGYTF. The CDR3 coding sequence is TGTGCCAGCAGCAAAGGTCACCCGGGACGGTATGGCTACACCTTC.

This clonotype was seen ten or more times. This sequence joins TRBV4-1 and TRBJ1-1; possible D gene TRBD1, 5 bases. The CDR3 is 14 residues long. V lost 0 bases to trimming and J lost 7 bases, with 12 bases between them. Germline loops: CDR1 MGHRA, CDR2 YSYEKL. The chain's CDR3 is CASSQDRVDGEAFF. Written as DNA, the CDR3 is TGCGCCAGCAGCCAAGACAGGGTTGACGGTGAAGCTTTCTTT.

There are many counts of this clonotype. The chain is built from TRBV14 and TRBJ2-1; 7 bases map to TRBD1. The CDR3 is made up of 15 amino acids. V shed 4 bases and J 4 bases; nucleotides not matched to a gene: 7. The germline V gene encodes CDR1 SGHDN and CDR2 FVKESK. This CDR3 reads CASSPLQGSYNEQFF. The CDR3 DNA follows: TGTGCCAGCAGCCCTCTACAGGGGTCATACAATGAGCAGTTCTTC.